The clone carrying this T cell receptor beta chain was detected only a few times. Inclusion characteristics of ophthalmopathy patients comprised a Clinical Activity Score of at least 3, a NOSPECS grade of at least 4, and duration under 3 months. The study excluded patients with uncontrolled infection, other autoimmune disease, pregnancy or lactation. Each 10 ml fresh peripheral blood draw supplied the PBMCs. The data stem from a study of T cells in Graves' hyperthyroidism and ophthalmopathy. The CDR3 extends over 14 amino acids. The germline CDR1 and CDR2 sequences are LGHNA and YNFKEQ. The J segment lost 5 bases and the V segment lost 1 base, leaving 1 base of the junction unmatched. Amplification of TCR beta CDR3 regions was performed using RNA transcripts as template. HTBI primers were used for first-round RT-PCR of the TCR CDR3. TCRdb reprocessed the multiplex PCR reads with MiXCR, giving one entry per CDR3 protein. The data hold over 500,000 distinct CDR3 sequences, with 16% observed a single time.

What was sequenced was blood. This sequence was found in a woman in her 30s with Graves' ophthalmopathy. This rearrangement joins TRBV4-2 to TRBJ2-7; 11 nucleotides match TRBD2. Here the CDR3 reads CASSQVAGGDEQYF. CDR3 sequence (DNA): TGTGCCAGCAGCCAAGTAGCGGGAGGGGACGAGCAGTACTTC.